One TCR beta chain is described in this entry. What it binds is unknown. A history of autoimmune disease or systemic immunosuppression excluded patients. With baseline, cycle 4 day 1, and cycle 7 day 1 as timepoints, blood was sampled. The data originate from a study of OX40 agonist ivuxolimab in advanced cancers. Study as a whole: Patients were given ivuxolimab, an antibody that agonizes OX40 (CD134). Whole-study findings and limits: At 0.1 to 3.0 mg/kg and by week 6, clonal expansion occurred in CD4+ and CD8+ blood T cells.

V lost 7 bases to trimming and J lost 8 bases, with 16 bases between them. There are 13 residues in the CDR3. Clones were read by immunoSEQ multiplex PCR, and TCRdb kept only the in-frame ones, dropping some. The sample includes some 49,000 clones, roughly nine tenths of them seen just once. The chain uses TRBV5-7 and TRBJ2-1; possible D gene TRBD1, 5 bases. TRBV5-7 is annotated as an ORF whose role is uncertain. This material consisted of CD4+ or CD8+ T cells sorted from blood, taken in a trial of the OX40 agonist ivuxolimab. The sequence derives from an adult with an advanced solid tumor such as melanoma, head and neck, liver or kidney cancer. CDR3 nucleotides: TGTGCCAGCTCCCGCTCTAGGGGCGATGAGCAGTTCTTC. This gives the protein CASSRSRGDEQFF.